This T cell receptor (beta chain) was sequenced in a study of shared clonotypes between healthy human individuals (TCRdb year 2020). Study-level background: A few men and two women, aged 18 to 49 years, made up the cohort. To estimate repertoire size and how much clonotypes are shared between individuals, the study performed deep sequencing of blood TCR repertoires from a few healthy adults. To increase sequencing depth and limit assay-specific biases, TCR repertoire library preparation and sequencing were carried out by different laboratories using diverse techniques. Between about 0.85 and 10 billion PBMCs per donor were obtained by leukapheresis.

General findings and caveats noted by the study authors: Pairwise subsampling indicated that sequencing depth was expected to affect the degree of clonotype sharing among donors. Because the study included only a small number of donors, the genetic and exposure-history diversity represented was limited. Sampling was restricted to blood, and TCR repertoires in tissue are likely to differ from TCR repertoires in blood.

This clone was seen just once. It has no known antigen specificity. Base qualities are not recorded, but no much larger clone differs from it by a single base. Using the deep immunoSEQ assay, TCR CDR3 regions were amplified from genomic DNA by multiplex PCR. Extracted genomic DNA from each cell subset was distributed evenly across all wells of several immunoSEQ 96-well plates, and each plate was treated as a replicate. For unsorted PBMC, 300 ng genomic DNA, equal to 25,000 to 35,000 T cell genomes, was loaded into each replicate PCR. Genomic DNA from unsorted PBMC was sequenced over ten immunoSEQ deep assay plates. Purified libraries were quantified with a Qubit 3.0 fluorometer, sized on a Bioanalyzer 2100, and re-quantified with the KAPA Library Quantification kit. A separate single-read 150-cycle Illumina NextSeq 550 flow cell was used to sequence each immunoSEQ 96-well plate. Processing in the source paper ran as follows. Because the immunoSEQ output included only junctional sequences and no quality scores, the filtering could not be the same as the filtering used for full-length reads. Sequences were annotated with PyIR, a Python wrapper for IgBLAST v1.9, using IMGT germline references to assign V/J genes and CDR3. Reads were removed for weak V/J assignments (E-value above 1e-6), missing CDR3, stop codons, out-of-frame junctions, or ambiguous translated residues. V3J clonotypes were defined as sequences sharing an identical inferred V gene, J gene, and CDR3 amino acid sequence. Percentage overlap between repertoires was calculated by dividing the number of shared unique clonotypes by the size of the smaller repertoire. Three approaches were used to assess repertoire richness: RTK rarefaction, the Chao1 estimator, and Recon v2.1 estimates of unobserved clonotypes. This immuneACCESS table, as held by TCRdb, lists in-frame sequences with V and J called but not all clones. Of the missing ones, under half trace to an unresolved V gene in checked studies; the others have no known cause. The V and J calls and clone size come from that table; D and trimming were worked out from the DNA. Across this sample there are roughly 500,000 clones, with 60% to 85% seen only once. The top ten clones comprise 13% of the sample.

Donors were healthy HIV-negative adults with no recently reported acute infections or vaccinations. All donors were Caucasian adults living in Nashville, Tennessee, USA. For unsorted samples, tens of millions of PBMCs were counted, and genomic DNA was extracted using the QIAamp DNA Blood Mini kit. Blood was obtained by leukapheresis, after which PBMCs were separated by Ficoll-Histopaque density gradient centrifugation and cryopreserved in liquid nitrogen vapor phase. At the junction V is shortened by 8 bases and J by 0 bases, with 13 bases in between. Sequences SGHDN (CDR1) and FVKESK (CDR2) are obtained from the germline V gene. Spanning cysteine to phenylalanine, the CDR3 consists of 14 amino acids. The sequence is cut down to CDR3 DNA, 42 bases in frame from base 1.

The chain uses TRBV14 and TRBJ1-2; the D gene cannot be named for sure. The sequence was collected from a woman aged 40 to 50 in good health. Some clones in this sample may be carry-over from other donors' samples. The sequenced material came from PBMCs. The CDR3 protein sequence reads: CASPPGGTNYGYTF. The nucleotide sequence reads as follows: TGTGCCAGCCCCCCGGGAGGGACTAACTATGGCTACACCTTC. The full variable domain, completed from the reference TRBV14 and TRBJ1-2 proteins outside the CDR3, reads EAGVTQFPSHSVIEKGQTVTLRCDPISGHDNLYWYRRVMGKEIKFLLHFVKESKQDESGMPNNRFLAERTGGTYSTLKVQPAELEDSGVYFCASPPGGTNYGYTFGSGTRLTVV.